Below are 23 T cell receptor beta chains sequenced from a single sample in a study of sequential checkpoint blockade in melanoma. Sequenced by immunoSEQ multiplex PCR; TCRdb stores in-frame clones only, minus some. Here the sample spans about 13,000 clones, 60% to 80% being singletons. Regarding treatment: randomized to nivolumab then ipilimumab (arm A) or the reverse (arm B). The sequences come from CD8+ T cells sorted from blood (inferred from file names), collected from a patient given nivolumab and ipilimumab in sequence. The receptors were sampled from a human patient with melanoma. Some clones in this sample may be carry-over from other donors' samples.

This chain uses TRBV27 with TRBJ1-5; no clear D gene. Germline CDR1 MNHEY, CDR2 SMNVEV (reference sequence). V lost 5 bases to trimming and J lost 5 bases, with 13 bases between them. The CDR3 loop spans 14 amino acids. Written as DNA, the CDR3 is TGTGCCAGCAGTCTAGGTATTTGGGATCAGCCCCAGCATTTT. Its protein is CASSLGIWDQPQHF.

CDR3 coding DNA: TGCGCCAGCAGCCAAGAGCAGGTTAGCAATCAGCCCCAGCATTTT. As protein: CASSQEQVSNQPQHF. This chain links TRBV4-3 with TRBJ1-5; D is unclear. V was shortened by 0 bases and J by 0 bases, with 6 bases between the two germline ends. There are 15 residues in the CDR3. Germline CDR1 and CDR2: LGHNA and YSLEER.

The chain employs TRBV7-9 and TRBJ1-2, with unresolved D. V was pared by 1 base and J by 6 bases, with 6 bases between. Germline V lookup: CDR1 SEHNR, CDR2 FQNEAQ (reference sequence). This CDR3 has 12 residues. The CDR3 bases are TGTGCCAGCAGCTTAGGGCCGAATGGCTACACCTTC. This gives the protein CASSLGPNGYTF.

The chain has TRBV9 and TRBJ1-1; D is uncertain. The CDR3 is 14 amino acids. Germline values: CDR1 SGDLS, CDR2 YYNGEE. V dropped 2 bases and J dropped 1 base, with 9 bases sitting between them. The CDR3 nucleotides read TGTGCCAGCAGCGTCGGGGTCGGGAACACTGAAGCTTTCTTT. Its translation: CASSVGVGNTEAFF.

The V call is TRBV13, the J call TRBJ2-7; D is possibly TRBD1 (5 bases). The ends were cut back, 0 bases at V and 3 bases at J, with 12 bases in the middle. The CDR3 sequence is 15 residues long. Germline V gives CDR1 PRHDT, CDR2 FYEKMQ (reference sequence). The CDR3 here is CASSLGKGSGYEQYF. The DNA for the CDR3 is TGTGCCAGCAGCTTAGGAAAGGGGTCAGGCTACGAGCAGTACTTC. Looking up the rest from reference TRBV13 and TRBJ2-7 gives the full variable domain: AAGVIQSPRHLIKEKRETATLKCYPIPRHDTVYWYQQGPGQDPQFLISFYEKMQSDKGSIPDRFSAQQFSDYHSELNMSSLELGDSALYFCASSLGKGSGYEQYFGPGTRLTVT.

The CDR3 nucleotides are TGTGCCAGTAGTATCGGGGGGAATGGCTACACCTTC. Amino acid sequence: CASSIGGNGYTF. This sequence joins TRBV19 and TRBJ1-2, with D possibly being TRBD1 (5 bases). CDR3 length: 12 amino acids. CDR1 LNHDA and CDR2 SQIVND come from the germline V gene (reference sequence). The V end was cut by 3 bases, the J end by 6 bases, with 8 bases between.

The rearrangement uses TRBV28 and TRBJ2-3; 10 bases map to TRBD1. In germline, CDR1 is MDHEN, CDR2 SYDVKM. This CDR3 has 17 residues. Trimming at V came to 5 bases and at J to 2 bases, leaving 10 bases not matched to a gene. CDR3 region: CASSAMPGQGYTDTQYF. The CDR3 coding sequence is TGTGCCAGCAGTGCGATGCCGGGACAGGGGTACACAGATACGCAGTATTTT.

This chain links TRBV6-5 with TRBJ2-5; TRBD2 matches 8 bases. CDR1 and CDR2 from the germline V gene are MNHEY and SVGAGI. V lost 2 bases, J lost 2 bases, and 4 bases stayed unmatched. The CDR3 is 15 residues long. CDR3: CASSYAGGPQETQYF. Here the CDR3 DNA reads TGTGCCAGCAGTTACGCGGGGGGTCCTCAAGAGACCCAGTACTTC.

The rearrangement joins TRBV27 to TRBJ2-7, with 10 bases that match TRBD1. The CDR3 is made up of 15 amino acids. Germline V gene sequence: CDR1 MNHEY, CDR2 SMNVEV (reference sequence). Germline trimming cut 4 bases from V and 3 bases from J; bases unmatched to any gene: 6. CDR3 region: CASSSRTGGFYEQYF. The CDR3 DNA reads TGTGCCAGCAGTTCCCGGACAGGGGGTTTCTACGAGCAGTACTTC.

The rearrangement uses TRBV10-2 and TRBJ1-4; tentative D call: TRBD1 (5 bases). CDR3 size: 15 residues. V lost 6 bases and J 7 bases, leaving 18 bases between the germline ends. Germline V CDR1 and CDR2: WSHSY, SAAADI. The CDR3 is CASSPLTDSREKLFF. CDR3 nucleotide sequence: TGCGCCAGCAGCCCTCTGACAGATTCTCGTGAAAAACTGTTTTTT.

J is TRBJ2-1 and V is TRBV11-2; a possible D gene is TRBD1 (5 bases). The CDR3 length is 14 residues. Trimming took off 6 bases at V and 8 bases at J, with 17 bases between the two ends. CDR1 is SGHAT, CDR2 FQNNGV, per germline. The CDR3 DNA reads as TGTGCCAGCAGTCGAATGGACAATACCGATGAGCAGTTCTTC. It codes for CASSRMDNTDEQFF.

This sequence joins TRBV7-9 and TRBJ2-7; weak D call: TRBD2 (5 bases). V dropped 4 bases and J dropped 7 bases, with 11 bases sitting between them. The CDR3 covers 12 residues. CDR1 and CDR2 from the germline V gene are SEHNR and FQNEAQ (reference sequence). CDR3 coding DNA: TGTGCCAGCAGCTCCGGGGTCGAAGAGCAGTACTTC. It yields the protein CASSSGVEEQYF.

This chain joins TRBV19 and TRBJ2-7, with D unresolved. The CDR3 length is 14 residues. The V gene's germline CDR1 is LNHDA and CDR2 SQIVND (reference sequence). Deletions cut 4 bases from V and 3 bases from J, with 13 bases between. This chain's CDR3 is CASSNLGKNYEQYF. DNA of the CDR3: TGTGCCAGTAGTAATCTTGGCAAAAACTACGAGCAGTACTTC.

The J gene is TRBJ1-1, the V gene TRBV21-1; the table assigns TRBD1, which was not confirmed against the DNA. TRBV21-1 is marked as a pseudogene. The CDR3 totals 18 residues. The CDR3 sequence is CASSPKGARAQRNTEAFF. CDR3 bases: TGTGCCAGCAGCCCTAAGGGGGCTAGGGCACAGAGGAACACTGAAGCTTTCTTT.

The rearrangement uses TRBV7-6 and TRBJ2-4, with 8 nucleotides matching TRBD2. From germline, CDR1 is SGHVS and CDR2 FNYEAQ. The CDR3 has 14 amino acids. Trimming removed 4 bases from V and 8 bases from J; junction bases left unmatched: 7. CDR3 in DNA: TGTGCCAGCAGCTCCCGGGGGGGCACGGACATTCAGTACTTC. It codes for CASSSRGGTDIQYF.

This chain uses TRBV5-1 with TRBJ2-7; D is perhaps TRBD1 (6 bases). V was pared by 1 base and J by 7 bases, with 6 bases between. CDR3 length: 11 residues. The germline V gene has CDR1 SGHRS and CDR2 YFSETQ. The CDR3 DNA is TGCGCCAGCAGCTTGACAGGGGAGCAGTACTTC. The encoded protein is CASSLTGEQYF.

This chain connects TRBV27 to TRBJ2-1; 11 positions match TRBD2. J lost 4 bases, V lost 5 bases, and 7 bases had no gene match. The CDR3 is 16 residues long. From germline, CDR1 is MNHEY and CDR2 SMNVEV (reference sequence). The CDR3 DNA sequence: TGTGCCAGCAGTCCCCTAACTAGCGGGGGTTACAATGAGCAGTTCTTC. This codes for CASSPLTSGGYNEQFF.

The V call is TRBV28, the J call TRBJ1-4, with 8 bases identical to TRBD1. Per the germline V gene, CDR1 is MDHEN and CDR2 is SYDVKM. Germline trimming cut 3 bases from V and 7 bases from J; bases unmatched to any gene: 1. The CDR3 totals 13 residues. CDR3 region: CASSFRGLEKLFF. The CDR3 coding sequence is TGTGCCAGCAGTTTCAGGGGGCTTGAAAAACTGTTTTTT. The full variable domain, with the rest looked up from reference TRBV28 and TRBJ1-4, is DVKVTQSSRYLVKRTGEKVFLECVQDMDHENMFWYRQDPGLGLRLIYFSYDVKMKEKGDIPEGYSVSREKKERFSLILESASTNQTSMYLCASSFRGLEKLFFGSGTQLSVL.

CDR3 loop: CAWSVGPGGNKPQHF. CDR3 sequence (DNA): TGTGCCTGGAGCGTCGGACCAGGGGGAAATAAGCCCCAGCATTTT. The chain carries TRBV30 and TRBJ1-5; 7 positions agree with TRBD1. The CDR3 has 15 amino acids. Germline lookup yields CDR1 GTSNPN and CDR2 SVGIG (reference sequence). Losses at the gene ends were 3 bases for V and 8 bases for J; bases not matched to a gene: 13.

This clone is medium-sized. This chain joins TRBV7-2 and TRBJ2-1; 7 nucleotides agree with TRBD2. The V gene end was trimmed by 5 bases and the J gene end by 0 bases; junction bases not matched to a gene: 10. Germline lookup yields CDR1 SGHTA and CDR2 FQGNSA. The CDR3 extends over 17 amino acids. In nucleotides, the CDR3 is TGTGCCAGCAGCATCCAGTTTGGCGGGGGCTCCTACAATGAGCAGTTCTTC. Translated, it gives CASSIQFGGGSYNEQFF.

The rearrangement links TRBV28 to TRBJ1-2; 7 bases map to TRBD1. V was pared by 6 bases and J by 8 bases, with 9 bases of the junction left unmatched. Germline V gene lookup returns CDR1 MDHEN and CDR2 SYDVKM. This CDR3 has 13 residues. The CDR3 loop reads CASSKEGALGYTF. CDR3 bases: TGTGCCAGCAGCAAGGAGGGGGCGCTAGGCTACACCTTC.

The chain joins TRBV29-1 to TRBJ1-1; D perhaps matches TRBD1 (5 bases). CDR3 length: 10 residues. Trimming cost V 4 bases and J 7 bases, with 7 bases left between them. Per the germline V gene, CDR1 is SQVTM and CDR2 is ANQGSEA. The CDR3 loop is CSVGQREAFF. CDR3 in DNA: TGCAGCGTTGGACAGCGTGAAGCTTTCTTT.

The chain is built from TRBV6-5 and TRBJ1-5; D call uncertain. Germline CDR1 reads MNHEY; CDR2 reads SVGAGI. This CDR3 has 14 residues. Trimming took off 7 bases at V and 3 bases at J, with 13 bases between the two ends. The CDR3 spells CASKVREDNQPQHF. The CDR3 DNA is TGTGCCAGCAAGGTTAGGGAGGACAATCAGCCCCAGCATTTT.